The present T cell receptor beta chain was sequenced within a study of T cells in localized non-small cell lung cancer. Remarks on this clone: No antigen is known for it.

Generated by immunoSEQ multiplex PCR, the TCRdb table keeps only in-frame clones and is missing some. This table holds about 47,000 clones, approximately 90% found once. J lost 4 bases, V lost 1 base, and 1 base had no gene match. The germline V gene has CDR1 LGHNA and CDR2 YNFKEQ. The CDR3 runs 15 residues. Whole-study findings and limits: Clonality peaked in uninvolved adjacent lung rather than tumor. Median approximately 58 top-100 tumor clones were shared with paired adjacent lung.

The chain recombines TRBV4-2 with TRBJ2-2; 9 bases are shared with TRBD1. This specimen consisted of PBMCs, obtained before any cancer treatment. This clonotype originated in a man aged 40 to 70 with stage II lung adenocarcinoma. This CDR3 reads CASSQGQGGTGELFF. The CDR3 DNA sequence: TGTGCCAGCAGCCAAGGACAGGGGGGCACCGGGGAGCTGTTTTTT.